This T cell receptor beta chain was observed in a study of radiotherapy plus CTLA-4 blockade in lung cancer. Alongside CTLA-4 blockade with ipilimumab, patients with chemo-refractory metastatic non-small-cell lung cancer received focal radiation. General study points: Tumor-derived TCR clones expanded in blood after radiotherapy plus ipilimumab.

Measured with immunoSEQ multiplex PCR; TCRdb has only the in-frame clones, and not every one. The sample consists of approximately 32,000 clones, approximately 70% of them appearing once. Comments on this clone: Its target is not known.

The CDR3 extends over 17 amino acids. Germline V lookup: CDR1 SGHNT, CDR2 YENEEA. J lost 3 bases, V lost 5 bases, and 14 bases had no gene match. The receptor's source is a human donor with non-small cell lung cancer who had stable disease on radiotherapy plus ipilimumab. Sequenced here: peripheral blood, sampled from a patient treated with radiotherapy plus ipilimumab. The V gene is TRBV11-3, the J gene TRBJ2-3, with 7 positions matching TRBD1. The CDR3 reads CASSPRGAGGSTDTQYF. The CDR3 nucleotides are TGTGCCAGCAGCCCCCGAGGGGCAGGGGGTAGTACAGATACGCAGTATTTT.